The 28 T cell receptor beta chains below come from one sample, sequenced in a study of tumor and adjacent non-tumor tissue in lung cancer. A modified ARM-PCR protocol with three rounds of nested PCR amplified TCRbeta. TCRdb recomputed calls from the multiplex PCR reads with MiXCR, one row per CDR3 protein. In the table there are approximately 90,000 distinct CDR3 sequences, roughly three fifths of which are singletons. RNA was extracted from bulk tissue without any cell sorting. The sequenced sample consisted of lung tumor tissue. The receptors here all came from a man in his 70s with non-small cell lung cancer.

With respect to this clonotype: The junction departs from the called germline gene at one end, perhaps through a read error. This chain connects TRBV4-2 to TRBJ2-5; 12 positions agree with TRBD2. Germline assignment: CDR1 LGHNA and CDR2 YNFKEQ. This CDR3 is built from 16 residues. CDR3 bases: TGTGCCAGCAGCCAAGAGTCGACTAGCGGGGGCGAGACCCAATACTTC. The encoded protein is CASSQESTSGGETQYF.

The V and J genes are TRBV20-1 and TRBJ2-5, with D perhaps being TRBD1 or TRBD2 (5 bases each). This CDR3 is 13 amino acids long. In germline, CDR1 is DFQATT, CDR2 SNEGSKA (reference sequence). V was cut by 5 bases and J by 5 bases, with 15 bases left in between. The CDR3 bases are TGCAGTGCTCTGGGACCAGATGGGGAGACCCAGTACTTC. Its protein product is CSALGPDGETQYF.

On this clonotype itself: Sequence at one end of the junction differs from germline and may be a read error. The chain has TRBV5-6 and TRBJ2-7, with a weak D call TRBD1 (6 bases). Per the germline V gene, CDR1 is SGHDT and CDR2 is YYEEEE. This CDR3 is built from 13 residues. The CDR3 here is CVSSSADRYEQYF. The CDR3 DNA reads as TGTGTCAGCAGTTCGGCGGACAGATACGAGCAGTACTTC.

This clonotype occurred a few times. Since a much larger clone is just one base distant, this may be a read error. The genes are TRBV30 and TRBJ1-2; 7 nucleotides agree with TRBD1. Germline V lookup: CDR1 GTSNPN, CDR2 SVGIG (reference sequence). The junction had 11 bases not matched to a gene; V was cut back by 5 bases and J by 8 bases. This CDR3 comprises 13 residues. This chain's CDR3 is CAWSEGTVIGYTF. Here the CDR3 DNA reads TGTGCCTGGTCTGAAGGGACAGTGATCGGCTACACCTTC.

This clonotype came up once. With a much larger clone just one base away, this may be a read error. J is TRBJ2-5 and V is TRBV5-4, with 8 bases identical to TRBD1. Germline V gene sequence: CDR1 SGHNT, CDR2 YYREEE (reference sequence). The CDR3 sequence is 14 residues long. The CDR3 sequence: CANSFDRGWETQYF. The CDR3 region has the DNA TGTGCCAACAGCTTTGACAGGGGCTGGGAGACCCAGTACTTC.

As concerns this clonotype: This may come from a read error, since a much larger clone is one base off. Without the conserved terminal phenylalanine or tryptophan, this CDR3 likely stems from a read error. The gene calls are TRBV4-2 and TRBJ1-5; D is perhaps TRBD1 (5 bases). CDR1 LGHNA and CDR2 YNFKEQ come from the germline V gene. This CDR3 region has 15 residues. Trimming stripped 0 bases from V and 7 bases from J, with 13 bases between. Here the CDR3 DNA reads TGTGCCAGCAGCCAAGAGGTCCGGGGCTGGCAGCCCCAGCATTAT. Its translation is CASSQEVRGWQPQHY.

Concerning this clonotype: It may be a read error: a sequence one base away is much more abundant. The CDR3 nucleotides read TGTACCAGCGGTCCGGGACAGGGTCAAGAGCAGTACTTC. The encoded protein is CTSGPGQGQEQYF. V and J are TRBV7-3 and TRBJ2-7; 9 nucleotides match TRBD1. CDR1 is SGHTA and CDR2 is FQGTGA in the germline V gene. CDR3 size: 13 residues.

Note on this clonotype: This could be a read error, since a much larger clone is one nucleotide away. The gene calls are TRBV5-5 and TRBJ2-7; D gene unclear. Germline V gene lookup returns CDR1 SGHKS and CDR2 YYEKEE (reference sequence). The CDR3 loop spans 15 amino acids. The DNA of the CDR3 is TGTACCAGCAGACCCGACCCGCTAATCCCCTACGAGCAGTACTTC. Amino acid sequence: CTSRPDPLIPYEQYF.

To note about this clonotype: At one end the junction does not follow the germline gene, possibly because of a read error. J is TRBJ1-5 and V is TRBV12-3 or TRBV12-4; 9 bases line up with TRBD1. The CDR3 consists of 14 residues. CDR3 loop: CANSPTGGSQPQHF. For the CDR3, the DNA is TGTGCCAACAGCCCGACAGGGGGGAGTCAGCCCCAGCACTTT.

About this clonotype: The junction does not match germline at one end; this may be a read error. The chain is built from TRBV14 and TRBJ1-2; 9 bases match TRBD1. This CDR3 comprises 17 residues. Germline-derived CDR1 and CDR2 are SGHDN and FVKESK. The CDR3 spells CASIQDRGQGIFRGYTF. The CDR3 nucleotides read TGTGCCAGCATCCAAGATCGCGGACAGGGGATTTTTAGAGGCTACACCTTC.

This clonotype has a count of ten or more. The V call is TRBV6-5, the J call TRBJ2-1, with D unclear. This CDR3 is built from 17 residues. Trimming took off 5 bases at V and 0 bases at J, with 17 bases between the two ends. Per germline, CDR1 MNHEY and CDR2 SVGAGI. The CDR3 loop is CASSRGWTRSSYNEQFF. In DNA form, the CDR3 reads TGTGCCAGCAGTCGAGGATGGACGAGAAGCTCCTACAATGAGCAGTTCTTC.

This clonotype was observed at least ten times. The V call is TRBV6-5, the J call TRBJ2-1; a weak D match, TRBD2 (6 bases). Germline assignment: CDR1 MNHEY and CDR2 SVGAGI. The germline V and J ends were trimmed by 6 bases and 4 bases, with 10 bases remaining between them. This CDR3 has 13 residues. This chain's CDR3 is CASRYGGYNEQFF. The CDR3 bases are TGTGCCAGCAGATACGGGGGATACAATGAGCAGTTCTTC.

The J gene is TRBJ1-4, the V gene TRBV6-1; D gene ambiguous. The CDR3 has 15 residues. V lost 11 bases to trimming and J lost 5 bases, with 21 bases between them. Looked up from germline, CDR1 is MNHNS and CDR2 is SASEGT. Here the CDR3 reads CAGNEVVLPNEKLFF. The CDR3 bases are TGTGCCGGCAATGAAGTCGTCTTACCAAATGAAAAACTGTTTTTT.

Concerning this clonotype itself: Given a much more abundant clone one base away, this may be a read error. This chain joins TRBV29-1 and TRBJ2-1, with a weak D call TRBD1 (6 bases). Germline V gene data show CDR1 as SQVTM and CDR2 as ANQGSEA. The CDR3 contains 11 residues. The CDR3 region is CSTDRYNERFF. CDR3 DNA sequence: TGCAGCACCGACAGGTACAATGAGCGGTTCTTC.

This clonotype turned up a few times. V and J are TRBV9 and TRBJ2-7; D possibly corresponds to TRBD2 (6 bases). In germline, CDR1 is SGDLS, CDR2 YYNGEE. The CDR3 extends over 14 amino acids. Trimming pared 4 bases from V and 2 bases from J, leaving 13 bases between. The CDR3 bases are TGTGCCAGCAGCATCGGGACTTATGCCTACGAGCAGTACTTC. Its protein product is CASSIGTYAYEQYF.

The chain has TRBV28 and TRBJ2-7; D possibly corresponds to TRBD1 (9 bases). V lost 10 bases, J lost 0 bases, and 16 bases lay in between. CDR1 and CDR2 (germline): MDHEN, SYDVKM. The CDR3 runs to 14 residues. The CDR3 protein is CATGGDRASYEQYF. The CDR3 bases are TGTGCCACCGGGGGGGACAGGGCCTCCTACGAGCAGTACTTC.

This clonotype was counted only a few times. The chain uses TRBV11-2 and TRBJ2-2; a weak D match, TRBD2 (6 bases). The length of the CDR3 is 16 residues. V was pared by 5 bases and J by 6 bases, with 19 bases between. Germline values: CDR1 SGHAT, CDR2 FQNNGV. The CDR3 spells CASSPRGTLFAGELFF. CDR3 coding DNA: TGTGCCAGCAGCCCACGGGGGACTTTGTTCGCCGGGGAGCTGTTTTTT. Filled out from reference TRBV11-2 and TRBJ2-2, the complete variable domain reads EAGVAQSPRYKIIEKRQSVAFWCNPISGHATLYWYQQILGQGPKLLIQFQNNGVVDDSQLPKDRFSAERLKGVDSTLKIQPAKLEDSAVYLCASSPRGTLFAGELFFGEGSRLTVL.

The chain uses TRBV12-3 or TRBV12-4 and TRBJ2-7; TRBD1 matches at 8 bases. V shed 9 bases and J 3 bases; nucleotides not matched to a gene: 10. This CDR3 is built from 14 residues. The DNA of the CDR3 is TGTGCCAGTACTAGACAGGGGATAGGCTACGAGCAGTACTTC. Its protein is CASTRQGIGYEQYF.

A few counts support this clonotype. The V and J genes are TRBV30 and TRBJ1-3; D remains ambiguous. The CDR3 length is 14 residues. The germline CDR1 and CDR2 sequences are GTSNPN and SVGIG (reference sequence). Trimming pared 1 base from V and 0 bases from J, leaving 7 bases between. The CDR3 loop is CAWSGSVSGNTIYF. In nucleotides, the CDR3 is TGTGCCTGGAGTGGGTCTGTCTCTGGAAACACCATATATTTT.

A note on this clonotype: The junction does not match germline at one end; this may be a read error. V and J are TRBV11-2 and TRBJ2-3; D is perhaps TRBD1 (5 bases). Germline lookup yields CDR1 SGHAT and CDR2 FQNNGV. The CDR3 has 15 residues. This chain's CDR3 is CASRACQGLANTQYF. The CDR3 nucleotides are TGTGCGAGCAGAGCTTGTCAGGGTTTAGCAAATACGCAGTATTTT.

Turning to this clonotype: The junction departs from the called germline gene at one end, perhaps through a read error. The chain carries TRBV5-4 and TRBJ2-7; weak D call: TRBD2 (7 bases). Germline lookup yields CDR1 SGHNT and CDR2 YYREEE (reference sequence). This CDR3 has 15 residues. CDR3 amino acids: CASNLNRGAAYEHYF. The CDR3 DNA sequence: TGTGCCAGCAACTTGAATCGGGGGGCCGCTTACGAGCACTACTTC.

In regard to this clonotype: The final CDR3 position lacks the conserved phenylalanine or tryptophan, pointing to a likely read error. The chain has TRBV10-3 and TRBJ2-3, with D possibly TRBD2 on 6 matching bases. The length of the CDR3 is 15 residues. Germline loops: CDR1 ENHRY, CDR2 SYGVKD. V was clipped by 6 bases and J by 1 base, with 14 bases between them. The CDR3 protein is CAISASDYCTDTQYL. The CDR3 DNA reads TGTGCCATCAGCGCTAGCGATTATTGCACAGATACGCAGTATCTT.

Notes on this clonotype: A read error may account for a junction end that differs from germline. CDR3 loop: CASIGGDPQETQYF. In DNA, the CDR3 is TGTGCCAGCATCGGGGGTGATCCACAAGAGACTCAGTACTTC. V usage is TRBV11-1 and J usage is TRBJ2-5, with a tentative D call TRBD2 (6 bases). The CDR3 totals 14 residues. Germline lookup yields CDR1 SGHAT and CDR2 FQDESV (reference sequence).

This clonotype has ten or more counts. The rearrangement uses TRBV5-1 and TRBJ2-7; possible D gene TRBD2, 7 bases. Trimming pared 5 bases from V and 3 bases from J, leaving 18 bases between. Germline V gene data show CDR1 as SGHRS and CDR2 as YFSETQ. The CDR3 has 15 residues. CDR3 loop: CASRKTGGVNYEQYF. The CDR3 nucleotides are TGCGCCAGCAGGAAGACGGGGGGCGTAAACTACGAGCAGTACTTC.

Comment on this clonotype: This may stem from a read error, because a much larger clone lies one nucleotide away. V is TRBV7-8 and J is TRBJ1-1; no clear D gene. There are 14 residues in the CDR3. Per the germline V gene, CDR1 is SGHVS and CDR2 is FQNEAQ. This CDR3 reads CASSRGGYFTEASF. The DNA of the CDR3 is TGTGCCAGCAGCAGAGGTGGTTACTTCACTGAAGCTTCCTTT.

As regards this clonotype: At one end, the junction sequence differs from germline, possibly due to a read error. The rearrangement links TRBV6-5 to TRBJ2-7, with D maybe TRBD1 (6 bases). The CDR3 consists of 13 residues. Germline assignment: CDR1 MNHEY and CDR2 SVGAGI. Here the CDR3 reads CASRQWDTYERYF. CDR3 DNA: TGTGCCAGCAGGCAATGGGACACCTACGAGCGGTACTTC.

As for this clonotype: A junction boundary mismatches the germline segment, possibly from a read error. The CDR3 DNA sequence: TGTGCCAGCAGCATCAGAGAAGGAGAGACCCAGCACTTC. Protein product: CASSIREGETQHF. The J gene is TRBJ2-5, the V gene TRBV12-3 or TRBV12-4; D is unclear. This CDR3 has 13 residues.

A note on this clonotype: A much larger clone differs from this one at a single base, so this may be a read error. The chain carries TRBV4-1 and TRBJ1-1; D may be TRBD1 (5 bases). Germline V lookup: CDR1 MGHRA, CDR2 YSYEKL. The CDR3 totals 15 residues. The ends were cut back, 4 bases at V and 1 base at J, with 13 bases in the middle. The CDR3 loop is CASSRPEQANTEAFF. The CDR3 nucleotides read TGCGCCAGCAGCCGTCCGGAACAGGCGAACACTGAAGCTTTCTTT.